Sequencing of this T cell receptor (beta chain) was carried out in a study of radiotherapy plus CTLA-4 blockade in lung cancer. Overall study context: Patients showed objective responses in 15% to 20% of cases, and disease control was achieved by 31%.

Concerning this clone: Its specificity is unknown.

Sequencing was performed with immunoSEQ multiplex PCR; in TCRdb, only in-frame clones are kept and a portion is missing. The table shows some 66,000 clones, with approximately 80% occurring only once. Focal radiation and CTLA-4 blockade (ipilimumab) were tested in chemo-refractory metastatic non-small-cell lung cancer patients. Study findings and constraints: Early shifts in blood T cell clones, with interferon-beta, reportedly predicted response best. TCR clones originating in tumors grew in number in blood after radiotherapy plus ipilimumab.

The germline V gene encodes CDR1 MNHNS and CDR2 SASEGT. J gave up 7 bases and V 7 bases, and 9 bases lay outside the gene matches. The CDR3 totals 15 residues. This sequence joins TRBV6-1 and TRBJ2-1, with 11 bases matching TRBD2. The TCR comes from a human donor with non-small cell lung cancer who had a partial response to radiotherapy plus ipilimumab. This material consisted of peripheral blood, taken from a patient treated with radiotherapy plus ipilimumab. CDR3 sequence (DNA): TGTGCCAGCATCCCCACTAGCGGGAGAAGGAATGAGCAGTTCTTC. As protein: CASIPTSGRRNEQFF.